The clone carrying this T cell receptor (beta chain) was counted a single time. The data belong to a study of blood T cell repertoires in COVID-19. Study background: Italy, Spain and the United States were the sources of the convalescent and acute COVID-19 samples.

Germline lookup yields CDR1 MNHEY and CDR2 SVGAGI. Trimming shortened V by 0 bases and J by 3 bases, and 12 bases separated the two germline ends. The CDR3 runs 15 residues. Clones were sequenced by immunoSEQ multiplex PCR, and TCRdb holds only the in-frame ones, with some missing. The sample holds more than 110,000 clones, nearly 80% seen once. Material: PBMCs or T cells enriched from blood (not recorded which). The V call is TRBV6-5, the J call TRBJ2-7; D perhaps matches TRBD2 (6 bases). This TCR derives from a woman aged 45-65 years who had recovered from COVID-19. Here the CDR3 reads CASSYSAGPDYEQYF. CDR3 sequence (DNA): TGTGCCAGCAGTTACTCGGCGGGGCCCGACTACGAGCAGTACTTC.